This entry lists 7 T cell receptor beta chains sequenced from one sample in a study of identical twins. TCRdb used MiXCR to reprocess the 5' RACE reads, holding one entry per CDR3 protein. The sample has some 260,000 distinct CDR3 sequences; 11% to 15% are singletons. The specimen sequenced was memory (CD45RO+) T cells sorted from blood. These receptors were taken from a woman aged 18 to 35 in good health.

CDR3 region: CASSFAAGAGDTQYF. CDR3 sequence (DNA): TGTGCCAGCAGCTTTGCAGCGGGGGCTGGAGATACGCAGTATTTT. The rearrangement links TRBV7-2 to TRBJ2-3; TRBD2 agrees at 8 bases. The CDR3 is 15 residues long. Unmatched junction bases numbered 7, after V lost 3 bases and J lost 5 bases. Germline CDR1 is SGHTA and CDR2 is FQGNSA.

This clonotype has a handful of counts. This rearrangement joins TRBV11-3 to TRBJ2-3; D gene ambiguous. V gave up 5 bases and J gave up 6 bases, with 12 bases separating them. This CDR3 has 13 amino acids. Germline CDR1 SGHNT, CDR2 YENEEA. This CDR3 reads CASSPERSDTQYF. The DNA of the CDR3 is TGTGCCAGCAGCCCTGAGAGGTCTGATACGCAGTATTTT.

The chain uses TRBV4-3 and TRBJ1-1, with D possibly matching TRBD1 (5 bases). The CDR3 runs to 15 residues. Trimming removed 0 bases from V and 5 bases from J, with 13 bases in between. CDR1 LGHNA and CDR2 YSLEER come from the germline V gene. The CDR3, as DNA: TGCGCCAGCAGCCAAGATGGAGCGTGGGGGACTGAAGCTTTCTTT. Its protein is CASSQDGAWGTEAFF.

This clonotype occurred a few times. The V call is TRBV7-9, the J call TRBJ1-1; D is undetermined. CDR1 is SEHNR, CDR2 FQNEAQ, per germline (reference sequence). Deletions cut 5 bases from V and 10 bases from J, with 20 bases between. The CDR3 is 14 amino acids. CDR3 in DNA: TGTGCCAGCAGCCTGATGCTTGGAAGATCAGGAGCTTTCTTT. It specifies CASSLMLGRSGAFF.

The genes are TRBV6-1 and TRBJ1-5; weak D call: TRBD1 (5 bases). Germline assignment: CDR1 MNHNS and CDR2 SASEGT. The CDR3 spans 16 residues. The V and J ends lost 2 bases and 6 bases respectively, with 17 bases between them. The CDR3 loop reads CASSENWGFNSQPQHF. The CDR3 nucleotides read TGTGCCAGCAGTGAAAATTGGGGGTTCAATTCTCAGCCCCAGCATTTT.

The chain couples TRBV27 to TRBJ2-5; D not certain. Germline assignment: CDR1 MNHEY and CDR2 SMNVEV (reference sequence). Deletions cut 1 base from V and 2 bases from J, with 14 bases between. The CDR3 consists of 16 residues. The CDR3 region is CASSLFRVDQQETQYF. The CDR3 DNA follows: TGTGCCAGCAGTTTATTCCGAGTGGATCAACAAGAGACCCAGTACTTC.

This clonotype was picked up a small number of times. The J gene is TRBJ2-2, the V gene TRBV2; D unclear. CDR3 length: 11 amino acids. Trimming stripped 9 bases from V and 4 bases from J, with 6 bases between. Germline assignment: CDR1 SNHLY and CDR2 FYNNEI. As DNA, the CDR3 is TGTGCCAGGTCCGGCACCGGGGAGCTGTTTTTT. Its protein is CARSGTGELFF.